This TCR beta chain came from a study of blood T cell repertoires in COVID-19. Across the study: The analysed material was cDNA or gDNA that came from T cells, B-cell-depleted T cells, or PBMCs.

Profiling relied on immunoSEQ multiplex PCR, and the TCRdb table lists in-frame clones only, not all of them. The sample contains a few hundred thousand clones, around nine tenths of which appear only once. The CDR3 loop spans 14 amino acids. CDR1 SGHNT and CDR2 YYREEE come from the germline V gene (reference sequence). The J segment lost 7 bases and the V segment lost 0 bases, leaving 6 bases of the junction unmatched. The specimen was peripheral blood. This TCR was sampled from a young man with active or convalescent COVID-19. The chain uses TRBV5-4 and TRBJ1-2; TRBD1 matches at 7 bases. In DNA form, the CDR3 reads TGTGCCAGCAGCTTGGAACAGGGGCTAAGTGGCTACACCTTC. It is translated as CASSLEQGLSGYTF.